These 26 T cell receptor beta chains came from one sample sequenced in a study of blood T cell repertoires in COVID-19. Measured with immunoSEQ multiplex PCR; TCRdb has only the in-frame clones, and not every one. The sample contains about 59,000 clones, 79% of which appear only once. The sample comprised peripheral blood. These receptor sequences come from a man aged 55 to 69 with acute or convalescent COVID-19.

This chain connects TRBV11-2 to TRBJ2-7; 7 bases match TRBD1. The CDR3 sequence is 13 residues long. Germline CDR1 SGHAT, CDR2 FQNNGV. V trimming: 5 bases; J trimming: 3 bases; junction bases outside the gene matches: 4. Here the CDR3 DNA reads TGTGCCAGCAGCACAGGGGCTGGCTACGAGCAGTACTTC. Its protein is CASSTGAGYEQYF.

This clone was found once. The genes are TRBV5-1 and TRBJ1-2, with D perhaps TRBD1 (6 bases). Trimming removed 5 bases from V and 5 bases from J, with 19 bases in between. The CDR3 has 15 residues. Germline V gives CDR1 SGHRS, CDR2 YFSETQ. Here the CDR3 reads CASRDTTGGSYGYTF. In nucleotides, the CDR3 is TGCGCCAGCAGGGATACGACAGGCGGTAGTTATGGCTACACCTTC.

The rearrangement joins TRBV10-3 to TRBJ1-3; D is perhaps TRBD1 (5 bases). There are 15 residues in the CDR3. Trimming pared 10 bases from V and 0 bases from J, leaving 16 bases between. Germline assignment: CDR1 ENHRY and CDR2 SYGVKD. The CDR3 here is CATGPDRDSGNTIYF. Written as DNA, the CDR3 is TGTGCCACCGGACCTGACAGAGACTCTGGAAACACCATATATTTT.

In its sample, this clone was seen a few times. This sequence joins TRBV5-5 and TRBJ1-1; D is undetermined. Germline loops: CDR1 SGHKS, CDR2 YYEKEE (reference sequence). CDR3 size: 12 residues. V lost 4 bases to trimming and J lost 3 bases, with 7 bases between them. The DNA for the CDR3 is TGTGCCAGCAGCCGGTCCGACACTGAAGCTTTCTTT. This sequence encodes CASSRSDTEAFF.

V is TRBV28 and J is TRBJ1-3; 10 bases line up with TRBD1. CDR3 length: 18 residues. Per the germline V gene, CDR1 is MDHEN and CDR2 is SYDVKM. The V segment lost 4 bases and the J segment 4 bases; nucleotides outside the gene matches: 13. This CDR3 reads CASSSTPTGGMRGNTIYF. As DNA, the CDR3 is TGTGCCAGCAGTTCAACCCCGACAGGGGGCATGAGGGGAAACACCATATATTTT.

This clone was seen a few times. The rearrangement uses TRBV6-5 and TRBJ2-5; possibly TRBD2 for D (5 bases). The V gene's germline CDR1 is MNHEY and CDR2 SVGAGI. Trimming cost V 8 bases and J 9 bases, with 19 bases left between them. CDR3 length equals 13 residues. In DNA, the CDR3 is TGTGCCAGCCACGACTGGGTGCTGGAGGCCCAGTACTTC. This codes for CASHDWVLEAQYF.

The CDR3 is CASSSGRDRVDYGYTF. The CDR3 nucleotides read TGTGCCAGCAGCTCCGGTCGGGACAGGGTTGACTATGGCTACACCTTC. The chain carries TRBV7-9 and TRBJ1-2, with 9 bases identical to TRBD1. Germline loops: CDR1 SEHNR, CDR2 FQNEAQ (reference sequence). V was clipped by 4 bases and J by 3 bases; unmatched bases: 9. This CDR3 region has 16 residues. Full variable domain (missing parts from reference TRBV7-9 and TRBJ1-2): DTGVSQNPRHKITKRGQNVTFRCDPISEHNRLYWYRQTLGQGPEFLTYFQNEAQLEKSRLLSDRFSAERPKGSFSTLEIQRTEQGDSAMYLCASSSGRDRVDYGYTFGSGTRLTVV.

DNA for the CDR3: TGCGCCAGCAGCTTTTCTAGCGGTTCCTACGAGCAGTACTTC. It codes for CASSFSSGSYEQYF. The chain carries TRBV5-1 and TRBJ2-7; TRBD2 matches 7 bases. The CDR3 has 14 amino acids. Germline trimming cut 2 bases from V and 1 base from J; bases unmatched to any gene: 3. Germline CDR1 reads SGHRS; CDR2 reads YFSETQ.

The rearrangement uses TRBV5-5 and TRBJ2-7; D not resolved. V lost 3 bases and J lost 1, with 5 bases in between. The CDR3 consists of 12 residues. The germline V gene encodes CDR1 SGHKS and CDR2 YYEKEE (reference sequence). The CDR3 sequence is CASSYISYEQYF. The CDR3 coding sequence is TGTGCCAGCAGCTATATATCCTACGAGCAGTACTTC.

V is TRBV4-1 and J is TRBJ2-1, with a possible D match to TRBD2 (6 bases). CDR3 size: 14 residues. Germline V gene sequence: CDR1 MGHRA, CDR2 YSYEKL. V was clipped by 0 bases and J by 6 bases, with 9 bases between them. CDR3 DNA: TGCGCCAGCAGCCAAGATCCCGGGAGCAATGAGCAGTTCTTC. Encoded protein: CASSQDPGSNEQFF.

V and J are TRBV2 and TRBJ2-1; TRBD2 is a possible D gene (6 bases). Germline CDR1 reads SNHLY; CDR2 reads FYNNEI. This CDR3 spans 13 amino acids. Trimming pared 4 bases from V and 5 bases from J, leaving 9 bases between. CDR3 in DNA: TGTGCCAGCAGTGGGGACTTCAACAATGAGCAGTTCTTC. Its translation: CASSGDFNNEQFF.

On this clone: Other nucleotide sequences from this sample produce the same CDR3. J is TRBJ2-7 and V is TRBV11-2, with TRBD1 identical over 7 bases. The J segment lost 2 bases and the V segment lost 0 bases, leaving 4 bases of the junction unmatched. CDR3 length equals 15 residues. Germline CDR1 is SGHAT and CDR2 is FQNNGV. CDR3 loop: CASSLDYRGPYEQYF. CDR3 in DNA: TGTGCCAGCAGCTTAGATTACAGGGGCCCCTACGAGCAGTACTTC.

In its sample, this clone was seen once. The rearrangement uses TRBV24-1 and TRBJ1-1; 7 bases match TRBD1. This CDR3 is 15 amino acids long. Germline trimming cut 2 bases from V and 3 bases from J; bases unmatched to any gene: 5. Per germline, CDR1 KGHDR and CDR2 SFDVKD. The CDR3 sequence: CATSDSGTAYTEAFF. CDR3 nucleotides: TGTGCCACCAGTGATTCGGGGACAGCATACACTGAAGCTTTCTTT.

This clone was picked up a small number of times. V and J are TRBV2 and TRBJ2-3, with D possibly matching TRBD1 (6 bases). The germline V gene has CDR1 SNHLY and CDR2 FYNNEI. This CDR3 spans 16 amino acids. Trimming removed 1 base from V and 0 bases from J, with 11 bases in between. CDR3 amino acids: CASSEGYRASTDTQYF. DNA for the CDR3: TGTGCCAGCAGTGAAGGGTACAGGGCTAGCACAGATACGCAGTATTTT. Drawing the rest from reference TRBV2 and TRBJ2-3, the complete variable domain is EPEVTQTPSHQVTQMGQEVILRCVPISNHLYFYWYRQILGQKVEFLVSFYNNEISEKSEIFDDQFSVERPDGSNFTLKIRSTKLEDSAMYFCASSEGYRASTDTQYFGPGTRLTVL.

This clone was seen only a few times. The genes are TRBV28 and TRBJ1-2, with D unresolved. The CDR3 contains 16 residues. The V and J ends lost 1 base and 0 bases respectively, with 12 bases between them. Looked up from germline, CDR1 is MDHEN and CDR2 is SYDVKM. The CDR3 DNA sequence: TGTGCCAGCAGTTTATTGCCAGTAAAAGCTAACTATGGCTACACCTTC. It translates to CASSLLPVKANYGYTF.

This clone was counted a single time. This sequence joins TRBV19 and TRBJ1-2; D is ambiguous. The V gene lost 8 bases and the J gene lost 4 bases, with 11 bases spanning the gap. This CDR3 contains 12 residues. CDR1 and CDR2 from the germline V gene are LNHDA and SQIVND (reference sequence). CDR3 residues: CASLATPYGYTF. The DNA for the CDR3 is TGTGCCAGTCTTGCGACACCCTATGGCTACACCTTC.

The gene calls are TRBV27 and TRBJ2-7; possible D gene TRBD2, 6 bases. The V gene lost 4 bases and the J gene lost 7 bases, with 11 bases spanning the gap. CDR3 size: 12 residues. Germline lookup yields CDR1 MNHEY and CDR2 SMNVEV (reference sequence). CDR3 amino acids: CASSSQGREQYF. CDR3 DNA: TGTGCCAGCAGTTCCCAAGGGAGGGAGCAGTACTTC.

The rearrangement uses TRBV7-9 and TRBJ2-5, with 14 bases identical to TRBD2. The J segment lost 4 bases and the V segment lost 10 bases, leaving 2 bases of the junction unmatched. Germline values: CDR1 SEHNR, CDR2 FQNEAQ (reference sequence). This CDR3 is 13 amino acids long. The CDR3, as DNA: TGTGCCATCGGGACTAGCGGGAGAGAGACCCAGTACTTC. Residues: CAIGTSGRETQYF.

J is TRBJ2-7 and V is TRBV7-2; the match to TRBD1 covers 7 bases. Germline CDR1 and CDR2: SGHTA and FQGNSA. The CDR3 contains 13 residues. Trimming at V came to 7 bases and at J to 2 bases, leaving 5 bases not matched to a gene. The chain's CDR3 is CASNVGGAYEQYF. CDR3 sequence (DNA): TGTGCCAGCAACGTAGGGGGCGCCTACGAGCAGTACTTC.

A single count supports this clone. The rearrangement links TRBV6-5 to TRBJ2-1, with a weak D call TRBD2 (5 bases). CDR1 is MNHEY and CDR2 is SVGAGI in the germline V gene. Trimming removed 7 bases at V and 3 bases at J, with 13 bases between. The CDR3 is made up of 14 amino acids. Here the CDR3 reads CASTRGQDYNEQFF. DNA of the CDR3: TGTGCCAGCACTCGAGGGCAGGACTACAATGAGCAGTTCTTC.

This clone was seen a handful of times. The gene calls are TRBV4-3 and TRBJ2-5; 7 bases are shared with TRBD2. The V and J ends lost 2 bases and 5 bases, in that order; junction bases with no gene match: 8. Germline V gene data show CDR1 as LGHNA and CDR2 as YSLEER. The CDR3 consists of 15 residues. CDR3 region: CASSQRFGGGETQYF. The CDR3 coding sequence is TGCGCCAGCAGCCAACGCTTCGGGGGAGGGGAGACCCAGTACTTC.

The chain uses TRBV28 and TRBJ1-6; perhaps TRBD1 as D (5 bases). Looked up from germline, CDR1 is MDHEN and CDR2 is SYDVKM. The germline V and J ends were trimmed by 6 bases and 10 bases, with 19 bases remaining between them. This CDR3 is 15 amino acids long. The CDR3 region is CASRIPGEGGSPLHF. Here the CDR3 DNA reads TGTGCCAGCAGGATACCGGGGGAGGGTGGATCACCCCTCCACTTT.

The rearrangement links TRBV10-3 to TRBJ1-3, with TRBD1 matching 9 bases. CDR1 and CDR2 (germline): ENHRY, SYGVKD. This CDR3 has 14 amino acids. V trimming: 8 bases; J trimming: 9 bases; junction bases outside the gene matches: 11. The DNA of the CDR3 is TGTGCCATCGGCCCGGGACAGGGAGTTGGCACCATATATTTT. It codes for CAIGPGQGVGTIYF.

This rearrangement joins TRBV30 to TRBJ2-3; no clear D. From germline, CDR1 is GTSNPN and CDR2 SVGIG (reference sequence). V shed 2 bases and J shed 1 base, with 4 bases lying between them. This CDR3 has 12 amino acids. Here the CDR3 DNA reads TGTGCCTGGAGTCCAGGCACAGATACGCAGTATTTT. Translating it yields CAWSPGTDTQYF.

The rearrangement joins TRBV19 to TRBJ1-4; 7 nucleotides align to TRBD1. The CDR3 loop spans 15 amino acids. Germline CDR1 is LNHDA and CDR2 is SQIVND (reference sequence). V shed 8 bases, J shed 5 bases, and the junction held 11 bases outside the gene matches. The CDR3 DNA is TGTGCCAGTGCCAACAGGGGTTCGTCCAATGAAAAACTGTTTTTT. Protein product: CASANRGSSNEKLFF.

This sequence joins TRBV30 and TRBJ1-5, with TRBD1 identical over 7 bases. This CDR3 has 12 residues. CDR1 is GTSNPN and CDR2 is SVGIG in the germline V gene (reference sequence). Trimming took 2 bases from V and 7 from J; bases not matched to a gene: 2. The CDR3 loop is CAWSRQGQPQHF. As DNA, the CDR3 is TGTGCCTGGAGTCGACAGGGACAGCCCCAGCATTTT.